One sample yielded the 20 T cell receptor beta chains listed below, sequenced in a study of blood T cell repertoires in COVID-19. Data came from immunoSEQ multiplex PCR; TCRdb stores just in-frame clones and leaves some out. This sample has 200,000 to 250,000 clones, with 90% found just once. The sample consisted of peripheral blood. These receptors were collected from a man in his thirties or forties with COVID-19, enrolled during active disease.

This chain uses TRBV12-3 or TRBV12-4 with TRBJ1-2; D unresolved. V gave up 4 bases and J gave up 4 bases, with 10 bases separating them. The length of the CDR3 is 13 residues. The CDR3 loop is CASSWQVGYGYTF. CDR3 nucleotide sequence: TGTGCCAGCAGTTGGCAGGTCGGCTATGGCTACACCTTC.

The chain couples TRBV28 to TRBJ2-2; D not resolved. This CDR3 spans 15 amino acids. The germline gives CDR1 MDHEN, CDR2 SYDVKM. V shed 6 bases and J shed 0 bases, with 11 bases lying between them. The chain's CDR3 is CASSNNRANTGELFF. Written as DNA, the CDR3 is TGTGCCAGCAGCAATAACAGAGCGAACACCGGGGAGCTGTTTTTT.

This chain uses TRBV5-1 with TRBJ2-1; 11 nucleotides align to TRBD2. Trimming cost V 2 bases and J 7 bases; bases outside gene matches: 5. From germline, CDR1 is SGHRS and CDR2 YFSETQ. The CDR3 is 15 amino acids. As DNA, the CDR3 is TGCGCCAGCAGCTTAACTAGCGGGAGTTATAATGAGCAGTTCTTC. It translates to CASSLTSGSYNEQFF.

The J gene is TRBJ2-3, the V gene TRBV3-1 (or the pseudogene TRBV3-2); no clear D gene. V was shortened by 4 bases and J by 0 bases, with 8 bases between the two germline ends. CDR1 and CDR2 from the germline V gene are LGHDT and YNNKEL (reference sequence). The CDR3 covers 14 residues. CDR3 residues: CASSLPGSTDTQYF. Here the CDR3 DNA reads TGTGCCAGCAGCCTCCCCGGGAGCACAGATACGCAGTATTTT.

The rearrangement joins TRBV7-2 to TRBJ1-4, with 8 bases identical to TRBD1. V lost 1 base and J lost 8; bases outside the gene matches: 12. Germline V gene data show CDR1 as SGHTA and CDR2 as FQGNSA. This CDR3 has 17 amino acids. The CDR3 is CASSLVWAGGNREKLFF. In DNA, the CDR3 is TGTGCCAGCAGCTTAGTGTGGGCAGGGGGCAATAGGGAAAAACTGTTTTTT.

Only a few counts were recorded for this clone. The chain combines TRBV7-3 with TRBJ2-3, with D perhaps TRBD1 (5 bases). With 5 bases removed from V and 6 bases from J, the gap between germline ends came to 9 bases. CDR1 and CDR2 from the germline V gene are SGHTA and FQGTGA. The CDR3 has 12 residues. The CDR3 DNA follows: TGTGCCAGCAGCCCCCAGGGTGATACGCAGTATTTT. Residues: CASSPQGDTQYF. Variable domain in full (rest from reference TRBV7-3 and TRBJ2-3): GAGVSQTPSNKVTEKGKYVELRCDPISGHTALYWYRQSLGQGPEFLIYFQGTGAADDSGLPNDRFFAVRPEGSVSTLKIQRTERGDSAVYLCASSPQGDTQYFGPGTRLTVL.

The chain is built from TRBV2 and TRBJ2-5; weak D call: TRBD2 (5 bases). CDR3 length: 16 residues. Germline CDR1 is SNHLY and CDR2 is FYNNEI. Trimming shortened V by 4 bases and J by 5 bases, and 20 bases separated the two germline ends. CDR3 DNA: TGTGCCAGCAGTGGGACTCGCCAACTCCCACTTGAGACCCAGTACTTC. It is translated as CASSGTRQLPLETQYF.

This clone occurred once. This CDR3 is CASSLTGYGTDTQYF. In DNA form, the CDR3 reads TGTGCCAGCAGTTTAACGGGTTATGGCACAGATACGCAGTATTTT. V gene TRBV27 combines with J gene TRBJ2-3; D gene ambiguous. The V end lost 2 bases, the J end lost 1 base, and 10 bases lay between the germline ends. CDR1 MNHEY and CDR2 SMNVEV come from the germline V gene (reference sequence). The CDR3 consists of 15 residues.

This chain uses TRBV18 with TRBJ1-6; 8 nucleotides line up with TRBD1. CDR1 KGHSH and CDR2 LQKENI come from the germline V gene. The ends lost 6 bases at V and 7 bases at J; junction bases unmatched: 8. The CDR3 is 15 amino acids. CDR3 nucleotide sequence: TGTGCCAGCTCCCCAGGACAGGGAGGGAATTCACCCCTCCACTTT. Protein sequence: CASSPGQGGNSPLHF.

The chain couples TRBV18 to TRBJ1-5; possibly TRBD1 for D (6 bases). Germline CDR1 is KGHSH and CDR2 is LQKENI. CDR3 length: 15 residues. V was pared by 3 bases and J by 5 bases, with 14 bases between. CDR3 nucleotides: TGTGCCAGCTCACCTAGTCTGGCAGGGGATCAGCCCCAGCATTTT. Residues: CASSPSLAGDQPQHF.

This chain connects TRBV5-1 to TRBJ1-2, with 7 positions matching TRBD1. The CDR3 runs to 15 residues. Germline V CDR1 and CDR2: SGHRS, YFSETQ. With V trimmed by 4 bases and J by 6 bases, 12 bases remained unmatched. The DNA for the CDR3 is TGCGCCAGCAGCCCTGAAGGGCAGGGGGGACATGGCTACACCTTC. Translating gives CASSPEGQGGHGYTF.

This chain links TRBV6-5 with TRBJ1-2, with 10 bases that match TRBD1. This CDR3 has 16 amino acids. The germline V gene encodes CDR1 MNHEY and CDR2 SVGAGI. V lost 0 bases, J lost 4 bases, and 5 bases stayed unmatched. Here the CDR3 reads CASSYSMTGGLYGYTF. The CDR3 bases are TGTGCCAGCAGTTACTCGATGACAGGGGGCCTCTATGGCTACACCTTC.

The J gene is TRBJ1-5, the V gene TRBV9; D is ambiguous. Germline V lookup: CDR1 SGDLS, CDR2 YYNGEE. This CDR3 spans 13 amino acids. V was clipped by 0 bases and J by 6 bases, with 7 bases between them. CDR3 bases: TGTGCCAGCAGCGTAGTTCCAGGTCAGCCCCAGCATTTT. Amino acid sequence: CASSVVPGQPQHF. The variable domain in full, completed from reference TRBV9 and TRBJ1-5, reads DSGVTQTPKHLITATGQRVTLRCSPRSGDLSVYWYQQSLDQGLQFLIQYYNGEERAKGNILERFSAQQFPDLHSELNLSSLELGDSALYFCASSVVPGQPQHFGDGTRLSIL.

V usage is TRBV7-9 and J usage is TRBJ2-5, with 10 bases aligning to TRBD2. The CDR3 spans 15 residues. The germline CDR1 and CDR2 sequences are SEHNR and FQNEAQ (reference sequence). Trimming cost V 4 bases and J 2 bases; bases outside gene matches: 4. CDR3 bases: TGTGCCAGCAGCTGGGGACTAGCGACGCAAGAGACCCAGTACTTC. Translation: CASSWGLATQETQYF.

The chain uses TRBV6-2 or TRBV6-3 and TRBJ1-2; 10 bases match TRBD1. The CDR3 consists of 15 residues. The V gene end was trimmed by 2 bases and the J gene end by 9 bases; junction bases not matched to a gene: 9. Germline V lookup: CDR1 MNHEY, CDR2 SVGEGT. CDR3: CASSYNPRDRGSYTF. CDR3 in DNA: TGTGCCAGCAGTTACAACCCCCGGGACAGGGGAAGCTACACCTTC.

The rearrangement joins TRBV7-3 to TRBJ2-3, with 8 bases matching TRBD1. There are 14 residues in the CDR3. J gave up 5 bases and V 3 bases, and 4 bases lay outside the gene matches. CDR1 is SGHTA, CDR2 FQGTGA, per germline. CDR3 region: CASSFGQGLDTQYF. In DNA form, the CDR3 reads TGTGCCAGCAGCTTCGGACAGGGACTAGATACGCAGTATTTT.

CDR3 amino acids: CASRPGSSGNTIYF. In nucleotides, the CDR3 is TGTGCCAGCAGGCCCGGGAGCTCTGGAAACACCATATATTTT. The J gene is TRBJ1-3, the V gene TRBV6-5; D gene uncertain. The CDR3 consists of 14 residues. CDR1 is MNHEY, CDR2 SVGAGI, per germline. The V end lost 6 bases, the J end lost 0 bases, and 9 bases lay between the germline ends.

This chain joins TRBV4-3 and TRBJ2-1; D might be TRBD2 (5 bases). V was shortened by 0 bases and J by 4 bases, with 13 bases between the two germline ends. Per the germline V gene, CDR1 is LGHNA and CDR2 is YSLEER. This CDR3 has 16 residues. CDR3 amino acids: CASSQDFGREYNEQFF. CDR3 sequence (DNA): TGCGCCAGCAGCCAAGATTTTGGACGGGAATACAATGAGCAGTTCTTC.

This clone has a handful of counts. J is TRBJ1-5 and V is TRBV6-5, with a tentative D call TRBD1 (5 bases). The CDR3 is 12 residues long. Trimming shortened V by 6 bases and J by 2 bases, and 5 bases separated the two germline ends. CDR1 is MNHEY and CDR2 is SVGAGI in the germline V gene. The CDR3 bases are TGTGCCAGCAGACAGGGCAATCAGCCCCAGCATTTT. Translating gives CASRQGNQPQHF.

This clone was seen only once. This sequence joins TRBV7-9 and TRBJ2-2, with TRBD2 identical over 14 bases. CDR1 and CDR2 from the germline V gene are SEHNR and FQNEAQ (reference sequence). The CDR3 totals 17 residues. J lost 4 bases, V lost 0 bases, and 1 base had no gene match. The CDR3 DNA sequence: TGTGCCAGCAGCTTAGCGGGGACTAGCGGGAGCACCGGGGAGCTGTTTTTT. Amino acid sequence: CASSLAGTSGSTGELFF.